The source of this T cell receptor beta chain is a study of blood T cell repertoires in COVID-19 (TCRdb year 2020). With respect to the entire study: Samples from collaborators originated in the United States, Italy and Spain and spanned both the acute and convalescent phases of COVID-19. Subjects who had been exposed to COVID-19, were actively infected with it, or had recovered from it provided the deeply sampled blood TCRbeta repertoires that made up the dataset. A freely available public database, intended as a resource for researchers studying the immune response to SARS-CoV-2, is where the repertoires were released. A de-identified subject ID, COVID-19 status, age in years and sex were almost always included in the sample metadata. The prospective study material was composed of cDNA or gDNA derived from T cells, B-cell-depleted T cells, or PBMCs. The samples were drawn from two sources: the first 160 participants of the ongoing ImmuneRACE study, and fewer than 1,500 subjects contributed by 6 global collaborators. Where available, HLA class I and class II types were taken from metadata supplied by the sample provider and were not determined by assay-based typing. Here is what the overall study found, with its caveats: Clinical and demographic metadata were provided uncurated, with the amount varying by source and participant.

The collaborating institutions used their own protocols to collect whole blood in K2EDTA tubes. For TCRbeta analysis, collaborator samples were shipped as frozen whole blood, as isolated PBMCs, or as DNA extracted from either sample type. Clipping removes 8 bases from V and 0 bases from J, with 7 as the unmatched junction base count. CDR1 and CDR2, per the germline V gene, are SNHLY and FYNNEI. The cysteine opens and the phenylalanine closes a CDR3 of 15 amino acids. CDR3 DNA is the only sequence kept; it has 45 bases, read in frame from the first base. The immunoSEQ Assay, a bias-controlled multiplex PCR, was used to amplify TCRbeta CDR3 regions from genomic DNA. Per the authors' processing: The number of nucleated cells in each sample was estimated from the amplification of reference gene primers within the assay. Sequence reads were collapsed and filtered to measure the absolute abundance of every unique TCRbeta CDR3 rearrangement. For each sample, productive Simpson clonality was calculated as the square root of Simpson's diversity index over productive rearrangements. Sourced from immuneACCESS, this table was stored by TCRdb with only in-frame sequences that have V and J called. A share of the clones is absent; for the studies checked, an unresolved V gene accounts for under half, and the remainder has no known explanation. That table supplies the V and J calls and clone size; D and trimming were determined from the DNA. In this sample the table shows 150,000 to 200,000 clones, 65% to 85% of which occur a single time. The ten biggest clones cover roughly 9.2% of the sample.

As concerns this clone: It has no known antigen specificity. Per-nucleotide qualities are absent, and no much larger clonotype sits a single base away.

Material: peripheral blood. The rearranged segments are TRBV2 and TRBJ1-5, with 7 bases matching TRBD1. This TCR was recovered from a woman aged 80 or older with active or convalescent COVID-19. The sequenced DNA is TGTGCCAGCGGCTCTGGACAGGTTAGCAATCAGCCCCAGCATTTT. The resulting protein is CASGSGQVSNQPQHF.